This T cell receptor (beta chain) was observed in a study of patients and donors after allogeneic stem cell transplantation. TCRdb reanalysed the RT-PCR reads using MiXCR and keeps one entry per CDR3 protein. The table has 20,000 to 25,000 distinct CDR3 sequences, about 28% seen once; the top ten hold around 47%. The V end was cut by 2 bases, the J end by 2 bases, with 4 bases between. The germline V gene encodes CDR1 DFQATT and CDR2 SNEGSKA (reference sequence). CDR3 length equals 12 residues. The TCR sequence derives from a human donor who was either an allogeneic HSCT recipient or a stem cell or donor lymphocyte infusion donor (not recorded which). It is not recorded whose cells these are; they may come from a transplant donor. Sequencing used blood, either unsorted or a sorted T cell fraction (not recorded which). The rearrangement uses TRBV20-1 and TRBJ1-5; no reliable D call. CDR3: CSARHRNQPQHF. CDR3 nucleotides: TGCAGTGCTAGACACCGCAATCAGCCCCAGCATTTT.